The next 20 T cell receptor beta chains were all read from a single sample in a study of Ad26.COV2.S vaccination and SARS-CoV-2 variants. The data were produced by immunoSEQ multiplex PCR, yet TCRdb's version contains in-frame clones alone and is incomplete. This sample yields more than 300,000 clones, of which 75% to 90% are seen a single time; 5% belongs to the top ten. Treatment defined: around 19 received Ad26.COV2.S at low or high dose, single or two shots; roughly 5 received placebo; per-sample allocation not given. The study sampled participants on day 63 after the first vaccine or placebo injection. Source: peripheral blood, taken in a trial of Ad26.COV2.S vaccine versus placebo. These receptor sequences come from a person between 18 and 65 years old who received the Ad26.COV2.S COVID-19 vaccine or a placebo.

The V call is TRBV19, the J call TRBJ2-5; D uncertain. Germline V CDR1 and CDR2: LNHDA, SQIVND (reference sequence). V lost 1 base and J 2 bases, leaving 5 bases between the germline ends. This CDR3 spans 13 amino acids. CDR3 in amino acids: CASSIARQETQYF. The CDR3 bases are TGTGCCAGTAGTATAGCCAGACAAGAGACCCAGTACTTC. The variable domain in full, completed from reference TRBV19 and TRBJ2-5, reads DGGITQSPKYLFRKEGQNVTLSCEQNLNHDAMYWYRQDPGQGLRLIYYSQIVNDFQKGDIAEGYSVSREKKESFPLTVTSAQKNPTAFYLCASSIARQETQYFGPGTRLLVL.

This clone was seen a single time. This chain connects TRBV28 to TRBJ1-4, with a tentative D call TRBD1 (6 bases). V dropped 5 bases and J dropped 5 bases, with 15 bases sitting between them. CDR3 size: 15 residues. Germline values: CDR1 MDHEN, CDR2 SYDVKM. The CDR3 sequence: CASSPGHRTNEKLFF. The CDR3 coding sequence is TGTGCCAGCAGTCCGGGACACCGCACCAATGAAAAACTGTTTTTT.

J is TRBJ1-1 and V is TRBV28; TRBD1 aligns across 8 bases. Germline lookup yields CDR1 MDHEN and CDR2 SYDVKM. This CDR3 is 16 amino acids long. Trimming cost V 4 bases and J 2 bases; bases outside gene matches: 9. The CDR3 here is CASSSYPGQGNTEAFF. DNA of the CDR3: TGTGCCAGCAGTTCTTACCCTGGACAGGGAAACACTGAAGCTTTCTTT.

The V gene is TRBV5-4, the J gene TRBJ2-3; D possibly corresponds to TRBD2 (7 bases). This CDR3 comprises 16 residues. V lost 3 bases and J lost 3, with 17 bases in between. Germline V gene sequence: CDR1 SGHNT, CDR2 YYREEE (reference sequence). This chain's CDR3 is CASSSLGAGVTDTQYF. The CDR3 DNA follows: TGTGCCAGCAGCTCCCTGGGGGCGGGAGTAACAGATACGCAGTATTTT.

The CDR3 sequence: CASSFRTSGGAGDTQYF. The CDR3 DNA sequence: TGTGCCAGCTCATTCCGGACTAGCGGGGGGGCCGGGGATACGCAGTATTTT. The chain has TRBV18 and TRBJ2-3, with 15 positions matching TRBD2. Losses at the gene ends were 5 bases for V and 6 bases for J; bases not matched to a gene: 9. The germline V gene has CDR1 KGHSH and CDR2 LQKENI. The CDR3 is made up of 17 amino acids.

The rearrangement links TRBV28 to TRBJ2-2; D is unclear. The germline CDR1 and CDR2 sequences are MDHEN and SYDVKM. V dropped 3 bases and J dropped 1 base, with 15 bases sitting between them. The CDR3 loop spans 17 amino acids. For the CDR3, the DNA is TGTGCCAGCAGTTTTTGGTCAGCCAATCAGAACACCGGGGAGCTGTTTTTT. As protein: CASSFWSANQNTGELFF.

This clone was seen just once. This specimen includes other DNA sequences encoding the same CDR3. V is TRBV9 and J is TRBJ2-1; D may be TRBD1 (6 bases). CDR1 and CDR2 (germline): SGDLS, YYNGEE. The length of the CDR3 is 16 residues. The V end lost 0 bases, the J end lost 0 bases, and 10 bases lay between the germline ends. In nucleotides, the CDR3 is TGTGCCAGCAGCGTAGGGGGGCGGAACTCCTACAATGAGCAGTTCTTC. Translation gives CASSVGGRNSYNEQFF.

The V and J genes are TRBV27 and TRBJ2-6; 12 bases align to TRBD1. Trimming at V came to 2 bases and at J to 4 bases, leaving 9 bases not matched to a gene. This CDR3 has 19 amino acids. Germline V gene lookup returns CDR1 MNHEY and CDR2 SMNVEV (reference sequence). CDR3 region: CASSLLPGQGAPGANVLTF. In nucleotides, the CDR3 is TGTGCCAGCAGTTTACTTCCGGGACAGGGGGCTCCGGGGGCCAACGTCCTGACTTTC.

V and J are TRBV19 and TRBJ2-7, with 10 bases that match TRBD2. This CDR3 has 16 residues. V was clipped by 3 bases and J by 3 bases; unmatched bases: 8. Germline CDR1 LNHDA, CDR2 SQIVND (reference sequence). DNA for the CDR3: TGTGCCAGTAGTATTTCGGCTAGCGGGGGTATCTACGAGCAGTACTTC. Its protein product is CASSISASGGIYEQYF.

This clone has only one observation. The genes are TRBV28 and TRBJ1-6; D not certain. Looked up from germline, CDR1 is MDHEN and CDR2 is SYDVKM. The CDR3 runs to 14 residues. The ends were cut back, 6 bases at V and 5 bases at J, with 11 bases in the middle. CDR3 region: CASSRTTNNSPLHF. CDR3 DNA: TGTGCCAGCAGCCGCACGACAAATAATTCACCCCTCCACTTT.

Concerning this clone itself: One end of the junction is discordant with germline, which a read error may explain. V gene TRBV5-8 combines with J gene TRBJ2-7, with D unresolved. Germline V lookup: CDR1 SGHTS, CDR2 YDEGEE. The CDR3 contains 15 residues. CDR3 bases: TGTGCCAGCTCCCCCCAGTCATACAACTCCCACGAGCAGTACTTC. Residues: CASSPQSYNSHEQYF.

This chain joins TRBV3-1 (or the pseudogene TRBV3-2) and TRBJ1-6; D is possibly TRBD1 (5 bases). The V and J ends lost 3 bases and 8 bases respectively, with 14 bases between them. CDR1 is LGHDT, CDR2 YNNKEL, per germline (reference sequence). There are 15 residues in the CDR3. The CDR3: CASSHLSGSYSPLHF. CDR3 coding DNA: TGTGCCAGCAGCCACCTGTCAGGGTCTTATTCACCCCTCCACTTT.

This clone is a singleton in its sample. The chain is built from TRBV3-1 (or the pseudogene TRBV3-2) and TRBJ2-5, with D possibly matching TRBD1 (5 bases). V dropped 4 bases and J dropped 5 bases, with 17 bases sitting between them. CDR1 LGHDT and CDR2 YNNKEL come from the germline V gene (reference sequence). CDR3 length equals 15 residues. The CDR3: CASSPSAGQGETQYF. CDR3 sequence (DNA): TGTGCCAGCAGCCCCAGTGCAGGGCAGGGCGAGACCCAGTACTTC.

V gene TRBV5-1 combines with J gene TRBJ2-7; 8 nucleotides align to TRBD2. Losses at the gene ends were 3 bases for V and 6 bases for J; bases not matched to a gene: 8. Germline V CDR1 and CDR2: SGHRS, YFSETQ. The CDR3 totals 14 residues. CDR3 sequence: CASSSQAGVVEQYF. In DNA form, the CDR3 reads TGCGCCAGCAGCTCCCAAGCGGGAGTGGTCGAGCAGTACTTC.

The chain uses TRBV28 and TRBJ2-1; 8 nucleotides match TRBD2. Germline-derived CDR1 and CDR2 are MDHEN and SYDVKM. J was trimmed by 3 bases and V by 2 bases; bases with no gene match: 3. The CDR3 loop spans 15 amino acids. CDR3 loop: CASSLASGFYNEQFF. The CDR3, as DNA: TGTGCCAGCAGTTTAGCTAGCGGGTTCTACAATGAGCAGTTCTTC. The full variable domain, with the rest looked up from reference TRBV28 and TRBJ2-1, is DVKVTQSSRYLVKRTGEKVFLECVQDMDHENMFWYRQDPGLGLRLIYFSYDVKMKEKGDIPEGYSVSREKKERFSLILESASTNQTSMYLCASSLASGFYNEQFFGPGTRLTVL.

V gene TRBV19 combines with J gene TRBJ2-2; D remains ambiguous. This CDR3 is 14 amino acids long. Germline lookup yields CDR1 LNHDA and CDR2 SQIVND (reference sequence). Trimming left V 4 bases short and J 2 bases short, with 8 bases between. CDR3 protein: CASSRKGNTGELFF. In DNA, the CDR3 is TGTGCCAGTAGTAGGAAGGGTAACACCGGGGAGCTGTTTTTT. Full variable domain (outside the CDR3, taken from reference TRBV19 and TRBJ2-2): DGGITQSPKYLFRKEGQNVTLSCEQNLNHDAMYWYRQDPGQGLRLIYYSQIVNDFQKGDIAEGYSVSREKKESFPLTVTSAQKNPTAFYLCASSRKGNTGELFFGEGSRLTVL.

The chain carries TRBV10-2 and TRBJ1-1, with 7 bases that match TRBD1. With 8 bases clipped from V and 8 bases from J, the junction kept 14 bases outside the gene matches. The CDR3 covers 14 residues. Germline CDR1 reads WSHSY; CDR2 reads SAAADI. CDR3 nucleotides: TGCGCCAGCTACCAGGCACAGGGGATTTCAGAAGCTTTCTTT. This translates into CASYQAQGISEAFF.

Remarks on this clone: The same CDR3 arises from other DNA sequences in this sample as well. CDR3 nucleotide sequence: TGTGCCAGCAGCCTGGGGACAGGGAGCAATCAGCCCCAGCATTTT. This translates into CASSLGTGSNQPQHF. V gene TRBV5-6 combines with J gene TRBJ1-5, with 9 bases fitting TRBD1. The CDR3 totals 15 residues. Germline loops: CDR1 SGHDT, CDR2 YYEEEE. Trimming took 4 bases from V and 1 from J; bases not matched to a gene: 3.

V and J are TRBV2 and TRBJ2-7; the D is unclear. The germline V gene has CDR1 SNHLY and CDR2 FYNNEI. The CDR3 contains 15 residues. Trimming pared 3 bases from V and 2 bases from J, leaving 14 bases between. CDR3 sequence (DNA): TGTGCCAGCAGTGATTCCCAGGTAAAAACCTACGAGCAGTACTTC. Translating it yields CASSDSQVKTYEQYF.

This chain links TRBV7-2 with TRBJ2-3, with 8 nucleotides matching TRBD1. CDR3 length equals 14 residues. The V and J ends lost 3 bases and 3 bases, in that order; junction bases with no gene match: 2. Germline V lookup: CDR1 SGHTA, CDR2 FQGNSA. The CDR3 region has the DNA TGTGCCAGCAGCTTCCGACAGGGGACAGATACGCAGTATTTT. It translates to CASSFRQGTDTQYF.